This passage covers 8 T cell receptor beta chains from one sample sequenced in a study of blood T cell repertoires in COVID-19. Generated by immunoSEQ multiplex PCR, the TCRdb table keeps only in-frame clones and is missing some. Here the sample spans about 170,000 clones, roughly 88% being singletons. Specimen: PBMCs or T cells enriched from blood (not recorded which). The receptors were sampled from a man aged 50-60 years who had recovered from COVID-19.

V gene TRBV5-1 combines with J gene TRBJ2-5; TRBD2 matches 14 bases. V was pared by 4 bases and J by 3 bases, with 2 bases of the junction left unmatched. Germline-derived CDR1 and CDR2 are SGHRS and YFSETQ. The CDR3 is made up of 15 amino acids. In nucleotides, the CDR3 is TGCGCCAGCAGCAGGGGACTAGCGGGGGAAGAGACCCAGTACTTC. It translates to CASSRGLAGEETQYF.

The chain links TRBV5-4 to TRBJ1-1; weak D call: TRBD1 (5 bases). The V gene lost 4 bases and the J gene lost 0 bases, with 16 bases spanning the gap. Germline CDR1 is SGHNT and CDR2 is YYREEE (reference sequence). CDR3 length: 16 amino acids. CDR3 DNA: TGTGCCAGCAGCCCCCCACCGACAGACATGAACACTGAAGCTTTCTTT. The encoded protein is CASSPPPTDMNTEAFF. Variable domain in full (rest from reference TRBV5-4 and TRBJ1-1): ETGVTQSPTHLIKTRGQQVTLRCSSQSGHNTVSWYQQALGQGPQFIFQYYREEENGRGNFPPRFSGLQFPNYSSELNVNALELDDSALYLCASSPPPTDMNTEAFFGQGTRLTVV.

This rearrangement joins TRBV2 to TRBJ1-2; D unresolved. Trimming shortened V by 7 bases and J by 4 bases, and 10 bases separated the two germline ends. The CDR3 totals 12 residues. Germline assignment: CDR1 SNHLY and CDR2 FYNNEI. The CDR3 spells CASKRRSYGYTF. The CDR3 DNA reads TGTGCCAGCAAAAGACGGAGCTATGGCTACACCTTC. The full variable domain, completed using reference TRBV2 and TRBJ1-2, is EPEVTQTPSHQVTQMGQEVILRCVPISNHLYFYWYRQILGQKVEFLVSFYNNEISEKSEIFDDQFSVERPDGSNFTLKIRSTKLEDSAMYFCASKRRSYGYTFGSGTRLTVV.

In this sample, this clone turned up once. The chain couples TRBV3-1 (or the pseudogene TRBV3-2) to TRBJ2-7; D gene ambiguous. Germline CDR1 is LGHDT and CDR2 is YNNKEL (reference sequence). CDR3 length equals 12 residues. With 3 bases removed from V and 3 bases from J, the gap between germline ends came to 6 bases. The CDR3 DNA sequence: TGTGCCAGCAGCCAGGTAGTCTACGAGCAGTACTTC. It translates to CASSQVVYEQYF.

In this sample, this clone turned up a few times. J is TRBJ1-2 and V is TRBV7-2, with D tentatively TRBD1 (5 bases). V was clipped by 3 bases and J by 0 bases, with 11 bases between them. The CDR3 extends over 15 amino acids. CDR1 and CDR2 (germline): SGHTA, FQGNSA. This CDR3 reads CASSFGTGANYGYTF. CDR3 nucleotides: TGTGCCAGCAGCTTCGGTACAGGAGCTAACTATGGCTACACCTTC.

The sample holds a few counts of this clone. The chain links TRBV4-2 to TRBJ1-2; D is ambiguous. CDR3 length: 13 amino acids. Trimming removed 0 bases at V and 6 bases at J, with 8 bases between. Germline CDR1 is LGHNA and CDR2 is YNFKEQ. CDR3 region: CASSQDSGHGYTF. Here the CDR3 DNA reads TGTGCCAGCAGCCAAGATAGCGGTCATGGCTACACCTTC.

The V and J genes are TRBV5-1 and TRBJ2-3; 11 nucleotides line up with TRBD2. CDR3 length: 15 residues. V shed 5 bases and J 4 bases; nucleotides not matched to a gene: 6. Germline lookup yields CDR1 SGHRS and CDR2 YFSETQ. For the CDR3, the DNA is TGCGCCAGCAGGCTAGCGGGGGGTGGTGCAGATACGCAGTATTTT. It yields the protein CASRLAGGGADTQYF.

The rearrangement links TRBV13 to TRBJ1-3; the D is unclear. With 10 bases removed from V and 1 base from J, the gap between germline ends came to 20 bases. The CDR3 sequence is 16 residues long. Germline V gene sequence: CDR1 PRHDT, CDR2 FYEKMQ (reference sequence). CDR3 residues: CATQSRRGGSGNTIYF. CDR3 sequence (DNA): TGTGCCACCCAAAGCCGTCGGGGAGGTTCTGGAAACACCATATATTTT.